The clone carrying this TCR beta chain was counted once. Its specificity is unknown. The data were obtained in a study of T cell responses to AZD1222 COVID-19 vaccine. Study-wide results and caveats: Nearly half of spike-specific TCRs reportedly go after variant regions that carry no mutations. Spike-specific TCR breadth rose after two AZD1222 doses, and depth rose as well. It was only after the peak T cell response that any repertoires were sampled.

Here immunoSEQ multiplex PCR was the method, and the copy in TCRdb shows in-frame clones only, minus some. The table has about 150,000 clones, 75% to 90% seen once; the top ten hold about 3.8%. Germline CDR1 reads SGHKS; CDR2 reads YYEKEE (reference sequence). Between the trimmed V and J ends, which lost 4 bases and 0 bases, there was a span of 23 bases. The CDR3 contains 19 residues. The gene calls are TRBV5-5 and TRBJ1-5, with D possibly being TRBD1 (6 bases). Specimen: peripheral blood, collected on day 0 of MenACWY control vaccination. This sequence originates from an adult in good health. The CDR3 DNA reads as TGTGCCAGCAGCCCCAGGACAGATGGATATACGGGTAGCAATCAGCCCCAGCATTTT. As protein: CASSPRTDGYTGSNQPQHF. Drawing the rest from reference TRBV5-5 and TRBJ1-5, the complete variable domain is DAGVTQSPTHLIKTRGQQVTLRCSPISGHKSVSWYQQVLGQGPQFIFQYYEKEERGRGNFPDRFSARQFPNYSSELNVNALLLGDSALYLCASSPRTDGYTGSNQPQHFGDGTRLSIL.